This T cell receptor (beta chain) was captured in a study of post-analysis software for immune sequencing data. Included in the TCR beta cDNA libraries were unique molecular identifiers. TCRdb passed the PCR reads through MiXCR, listing each CDR3 protein once. Here the sample spans 430,000 or so distinct CDR3 sequences, 35% to 45% being singletons. V was trimmed by 0 bases and J by 6 bases, leaving 18 bases between them. Germline V gene lookup returns CDR1 LGHNA and CDR2 YSLEER. This CDR3 region has 16 residues. Overall study results and limits: With TRBV5-6, TRBV5-1 and TRBV20-1 included, 4 to 6 TRBV segments were more frequent in patients than in controls.

Details on this clonotype: The antigen is unknown. Since a much larger clone is just one base distant, this may be a read error.

This clonotype originated in a girl aged 2 to 10 with multiple sclerosis. The chain employs TRBV4-3 and TRBJ2-7; no firm D call. Sequencing used blood. The CDR3 is CASSQDRISRRSEQYF. CDR3 nucleotide sequence: TGCGCCAGCAGCCAAGATAGGATCAGCAGGAGATCCGAGCAGTACTTC.